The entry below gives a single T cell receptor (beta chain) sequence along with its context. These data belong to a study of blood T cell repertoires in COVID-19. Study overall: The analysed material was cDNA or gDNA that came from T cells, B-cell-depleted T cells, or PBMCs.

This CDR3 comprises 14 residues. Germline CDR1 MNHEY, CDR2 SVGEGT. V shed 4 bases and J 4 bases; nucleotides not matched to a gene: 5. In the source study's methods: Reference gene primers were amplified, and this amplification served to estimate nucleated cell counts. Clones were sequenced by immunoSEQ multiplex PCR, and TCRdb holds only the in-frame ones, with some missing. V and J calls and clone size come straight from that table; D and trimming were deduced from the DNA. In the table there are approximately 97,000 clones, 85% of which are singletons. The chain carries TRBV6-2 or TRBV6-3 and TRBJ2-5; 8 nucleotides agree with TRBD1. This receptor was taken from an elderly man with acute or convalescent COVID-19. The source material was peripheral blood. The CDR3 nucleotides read TGTGCCAGCAGTTGGACAGGGCTCCGAGAGACCCAGTACTTC. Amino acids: CASSWTGLRETQYF.